The clone carrying this TCR beta chain came up a few times. Its target is unknown. These data are taken from a study of T-cell memory formation after mild COVID-19. Overall study findings and caveats: Day 37-peaking second-wave clones had unconfirmed SARS-CoV-2 specificity. Contracting clones from day 15 to 85 had balanced CD4/CD8; later expanders favoured CD4+.

V dropped 4 bases and J dropped 1; count of bases not matched to a gene: 6. The CDR3 loop spans 16 amino acids. The germline gives CDR1 SGHVS, CDR2 FQNEAQ. TCRdb independently ran MiXCR on the 5' RACE reads; one entry per CDR3 protein. The sample has about 610,000 distinct CDR3 sequences, roughly 17% seen once. What was sequenced was PBMCs or a T cell subset sorted from them (not recorded which). The rearrangement links TRBV7-8 to TRBJ2-7; 11 nucleotides agree with TRBD2. The TCR was taken from an adult woman who had mild COVID-19 (a few samples of this study predate the infection). Cell type and time point are not known. CDR3: CASSWVAGGRSYEQYF. For the CDR3, the DNA is TGTGCCAGCAGCTGGGTAGCGGGGGGGCGGTCCTACGAGCAGTACTTC.